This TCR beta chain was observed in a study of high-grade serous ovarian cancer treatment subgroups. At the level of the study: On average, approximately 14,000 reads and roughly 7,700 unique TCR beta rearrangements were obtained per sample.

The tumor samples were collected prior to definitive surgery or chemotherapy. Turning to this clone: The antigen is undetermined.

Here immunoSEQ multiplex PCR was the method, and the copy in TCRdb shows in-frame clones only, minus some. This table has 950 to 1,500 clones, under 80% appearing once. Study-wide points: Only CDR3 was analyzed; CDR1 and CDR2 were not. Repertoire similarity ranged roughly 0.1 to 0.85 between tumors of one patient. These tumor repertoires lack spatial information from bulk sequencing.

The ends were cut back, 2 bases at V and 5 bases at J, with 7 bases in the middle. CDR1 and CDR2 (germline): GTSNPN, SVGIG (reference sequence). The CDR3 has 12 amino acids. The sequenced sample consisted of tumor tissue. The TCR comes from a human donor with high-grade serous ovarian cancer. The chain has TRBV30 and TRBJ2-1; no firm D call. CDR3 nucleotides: TGTGCCTGGAGTCGGTCGGACAATGAGCAGTTCTTC. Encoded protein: CAWSRSDNEQFF.